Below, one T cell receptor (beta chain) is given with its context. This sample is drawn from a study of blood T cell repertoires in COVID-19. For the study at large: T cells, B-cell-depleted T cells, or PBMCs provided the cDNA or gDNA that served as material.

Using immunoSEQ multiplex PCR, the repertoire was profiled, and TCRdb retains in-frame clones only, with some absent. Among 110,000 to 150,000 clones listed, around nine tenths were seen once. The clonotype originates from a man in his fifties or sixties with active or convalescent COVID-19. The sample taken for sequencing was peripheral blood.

The CDR3: CASSWDISPDTQYF. The CDR3 DNA is TGTGCCAGCAGCTGGGACATTTCCCCAGATACGCAGTATTTT. The rearrangement uses TRBV28 and TRBJ2-3; the D gene is possibly TRBD1 (6 bases). The germline CDR1 and CDR2 sequences are MDHEN and SYDVKM. V lost 6 bases to trimming and J lost 4 bases, with 14 bases between them. The CDR3 loop spans 14 amino acids.